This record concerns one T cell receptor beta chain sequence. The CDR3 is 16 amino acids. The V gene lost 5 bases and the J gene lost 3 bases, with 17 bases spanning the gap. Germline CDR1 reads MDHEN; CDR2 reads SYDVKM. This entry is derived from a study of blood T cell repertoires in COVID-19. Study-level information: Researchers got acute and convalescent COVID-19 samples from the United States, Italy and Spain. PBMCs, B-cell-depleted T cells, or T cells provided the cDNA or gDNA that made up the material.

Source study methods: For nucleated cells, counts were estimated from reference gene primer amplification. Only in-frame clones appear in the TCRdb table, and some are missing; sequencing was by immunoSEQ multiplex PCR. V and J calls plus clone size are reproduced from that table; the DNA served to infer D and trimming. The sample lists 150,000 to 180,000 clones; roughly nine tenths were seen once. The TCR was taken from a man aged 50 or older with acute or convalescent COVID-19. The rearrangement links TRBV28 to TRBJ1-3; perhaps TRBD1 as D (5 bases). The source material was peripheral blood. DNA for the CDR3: TGTGCCAGCAGTCCCCCCGGGCAGGGAAATGGAAACACCATATATTTT. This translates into CASSPPGQGNGNTIYF.